These 29 T cell receptor beta chains came from one sample sequenced in a study of blood T cell repertoires in COVID-19. Profiled with immunoSEQ multiplex PCR; TCRdb holds only in-frame clones, not every one. The sample contains roughly 180,000 clones, around 79% of which appear only once. Sequences were obtained from peripheral blood. These receptors all stem from a woman aged 55-75 years with COVID-19, enrolled during active disease.

This clone has just a few counts. The chain couples TRBV2 to TRBJ1-4; TRBD1 matches 9 bases. Germline CDR1 reads SNHLY; CDR2 reads FYNNEI. CDR3 size: 14 residues. The V and J ends lost 7 bases and 8 bases, in that order; junction bases with no gene match: 8. CDR3 sequence: CASIYSTGGEKLFF. CDR3 DNA sequence: TGTGCCAGCATTTATAGTACAGGGGGCGAAAAACTGTTTTTT.

The CDR3, as DNA: TGTGCCAGCAGTCAAATAGGGACTTTAGCCAAAAACATTCAGTACTTC. As protein: CASSQIGTLAKNIQYF. The chain joins TRBV6-2 or TRBV6-3 to TRBJ2-4; possible D gene TRBD2, 6 bases. The V and J ends lost 5 bases and 0 bases respectively, with 14 bases between them. The CDR3 loop spans 16 amino acids. The germline V gene encodes CDR1 MNHEY and CDR2 SVGEGT.

Comments on this clone: Relative to the germline gene, one junction end is altered; a read error may explain this. The chain is built from TRBV7-7 and TRBJ2-1; possibly TRBD2 for D (6 bases). Germline lookup yields CDR1 SSHAT and CDR2 FNYEAQ (reference sequence). This CDR3 region has 16 residues. The CDR3 reads CASSSNPGLEGNEQFF. The CDR3 bases are TGTGCTAGCAGCTCAAACCCGGGACTGGAGGGCAATGAGCAGTTCTTC.

The chain recombines TRBV19 with TRBJ1-2; a weak D match, TRBD1 (5 bases). Trimming took 3 bases from V and 3 from J, leaving 8 bases between them. The germline gives CDR1 LNHDA, CDR2 SQIVND (reference sequence). This CDR3 comprises 13 residues. The CDR3, as DNA: TGTGCCAGTAGTATTGGGGCGGACTATGGCTACACCTTC. Residues: CASSIGADYGYTF.

V gene TRBV5-1 combines with J gene TRBJ2-5; weak D call: TRBD1 (5 bases). The ends were cut back, 3 bases at V and 5 bases at J, with 14 bases in the middle. The CDR3 extends over 14 amino acids. Germline V lookup: CDR1 SGHRS, CDR2 YFSETQ. CDR3 DNA: TGCGCCAGCAGCTACTCAGGGTCTCTGGAGACCCAGTACTTC. Its protein is CASSYSGSLETQYF.

The chain links TRBV2 to TRBJ2-7; weak D call: TRBD1 (6 bases). The CDR3 totals 13 residues. Germline CDR1 SNHLY, CDR2 FYNNEI. V was trimmed by 6 bases and J by 5 bases, leaving 14 bases between them. The DNA of the CDR3 is TGTGCCAGCAGCCTGCAGGGGCCACACGAGCAGTACGTC. Its protein is CASSLQGPHEQYV.

The J gene is TRBJ2-3, the V gene TRBV30, with TRBD2 as a possible D gene (6 bases). Germline V gene sequence: CDR1 GTSNPN, CDR2 SVGIG (reference sequence). V lost 4 bases, J lost 1 base, and 9 bases lay in between. The CDR3 runs to 13 residues. CDR3 in amino acids: CAWNWGGTDTQYF. CDR3 coding DNA: TGTGCCTGGAACTGGGGGGGCACAGATACGCAGTATTTT.

The V gene is TRBV28, the J gene TRBJ1-5; D unresolved. V was shortened by 4 bases and J by 7 bases, with 17 bases between the two germline ends. CDR1 and CDR2 (germline): MDHEN, SYDVKM. There are 15 residues in the CDR3. CDR3 sequence (DNA): TGTGCCAGCAGTTACGACAAGGCTGTAAAACAGCCCCAGCATTTT. This gives the protein CASSYDKAVKQPQHF.

The J gene is TRBJ2-3, the V gene TRBV24-1; 7 bases fit TRBD1. The CDR3 consists of 15 residues. The germline V gene encodes CDR1 KGHDR and CDR2 SFDVKD. With 4 bases clipped from V and 9 bases from J, the junction kept 12 bases outside the gene matches. CDR3 amino acids: CATSDPGQIIQTQYF. Written as DNA, the CDR3 is TGTGCCACCAGTGACCCGGGACAGATCATCCAGACGCAGTATTTT.

This chain joins TRBV3-1 (or the pseudogene TRBV3-2) and TRBJ2-7; maybe TRBD2 (7 bases). Trimming stripped 1 base from V and 2 bases from J, with 21 bases between. Germline CDR1 LGHDT, CDR2 YNNKEL (reference sequence). The CDR3 spans 18 residues. The CDR3 bases are TGTGCCAGCAGCCAAGGCAGACACCCGGGGGGCGACGCCTACGAGCAGTACGTC. It codes for CASSQGRHPGGDAYEQYV.

This clone was recorded a few times. This sequence joins TRBV6-5 and TRBJ2-7, with 12 bases fitting TRBD2. The CDR3 extends over 16 amino acids. The germline V gene has CDR1 MNHEY and CDR2 SVGAGI. J gave up 3 bases and V 6 bases, and 9 bases lay outside the gene matches. CDR3 region: CASRYGLAGPLYEQYV. Here the CDR3 DNA reads TGTGCCAGCAGATACGGACTAGCGGGGCCCCTCTACGAGCAGTACGTC.

The gene calls are TRBV19 and TRBJ2-7; 9 nucleotides agree with TRBD1. The V and J ends lost 4 bases and 4 bases, in that order; junction bases with no gene match: 8. The CDR3 has 15 residues. The V gene's germline CDR1 is LNHDA and CDR2 SQIVND (reference sequence). The CDR3 loop is CASSTTGTGIYEQYF. The CDR3 coding sequence is TGTGCCAGTAGTACAACCGGGACAGGGATTTACGAGCAGTACTTC.

V and J are TRBV25-1 and TRBJ1-2; D possibly corresponds to TRBD1 (6 bases). The CDR3 spans 11 residues. Germline V lookup: CDR1 MGHDK, CDR2 SYGVNS. V lost 10 bases and J lost 7, with 13 bases in between. CDR3 amino acids: CATTGTSGYTF. The CDR3 nucleotides are TGTGCCACCACAGGGACCAGTGGCTACACCTTC.

CDR3 protein: CASSLQGYGYTF. The CDR3 region has the DNA TGTGCCAGCAGCCTACAGGGCTATGGCTACACCTTC. V gene TRBV11-2 combines with J gene TRBJ1-2; maybe TRBD1 (6 bases). The CDR3 consists of 12 residues. The germline V and J ends were trimmed by 5 bases and 4 bases, with 8 bases remaining between them. CDR1 SGHAT and CDR2 FQNNGV come from the germline V gene.

The chain employs TRBV5-1 and TRBJ2-5; 11 bases fit TRBD2. CDR1 is SGHRS and CDR2 is YFSETQ in the germline V gene. CDR3 length: 17 residues. Unmatched junction bases numbered 5, after V lost 0 bases and J lost 1 base. The CDR3 region is CASSLALAGGSQETQYF. CDR3 nucleotides: TGCGCCAGCAGCTTGGCCCTAGCGGGGGGATCCCAAGAGACCCAGTACTTC.

This clone has just one count. V usage is TRBV10-3 and J usage is TRBJ2-5, with D possibly TRBD1 on 5 matching bases. The CDR3 totals 15 residues. V lost 0 bases and J 2 bases, leaving 10 bases between the germline ends. Germline V gene lookup returns CDR1 ENHRY and CDR2 SYGVKD. CDR3 sequence reads: CAISESSGAQETQYF. CDR3 DNA: TGTGCCATCAGTGAGTCGAGTGGGGCGCAAGAGACCCAGTACTTC.

DNA of the CDR3: TGTGCCAGCAGTGCAAGGACTAGCGGGATTGATGATACGCAGTATTTT. Translation: CASSARTSGIDDTQYF. The V and J genes are TRBV28 and TRBJ2-3, with 12 bases fitting TRBD2. This CDR3 spans 16 amino acids. The V segment lost 5 bases and the J segment 6 bases; nucleotides outside the gene matches: 9. The germline V gene has CDR1 MDHEN and CDR2 SYDVKM.

This chain connects TRBV6-2 or TRBV6-3 to TRBJ2-1; D uncertain. The V end was cut by 0 bases, the J end by 5 bases, with 11 bases between. Germline assignment: CDR1 MNHEY and CDR2 SVGEGT. The CDR3 is 15 residues long. CDR3 DNA: TGTGCCAGCAGTTACTCCCCGGCGGCAAACAATGAGCAGTTCTTC. It is translated as CASSYSPAANNEQFF.

The chain recombines TRBV9 with TRBJ1-5, with D tentatively TRBD1 (6 bases). This CDR3 comprises 15 residues. Germline CDR1 and CDR2: SGDLS and YYNGEE. The V end was cut by 3 bases, the J end by 2 bases, with 12 bases between. This chain's CDR3 is CASSEGGAGNQPQHF. CDR3 nucleotides: TGTGCCAGCAGCGAGGGGGGGGCTGGCAATCAGCCCCAGCATTTT.

The chain has TRBV9 and TRBJ1-1; 9 bases map to TRBD1. The germline V gene encodes CDR1 SGDLS and CDR2 YYNGEE. The CDR3 covers 14 residues. J gave up 4 bases and V 3 bases, and 4 bases lay outside the gene matches. CDR3 DNA: TGTGCCAGCAGCGCTACAGGGGGCCTCACTGAAGCTTTCTTT. Amino acids: CASSATGGLTEAFF.

The chain has TRBV18 and TRBJ2-5; D perhaps matches TRBD1 (5 bases). V was shortened by 3 bases and J by 7 bases, with 15 bases between the two germline ends. Germline V lookup: CDR1 KGHSH, CDR2 LQKENI. The length of the CDR3 is 14 residues. CDR3 DNA: TGTGCCAGCTCACCGTCAAACAGGCCCGCGACCCAGTACTTC. This gives the protein CASSPSNRPATQYF.

This chain links TRBV3-1 (or the pseudogene TRBV3-2) with TRBJ2-3, with TRBD2 identical over 10 bases. Per germline, CDR1 LGHDT and CDR2 YNNKEL (reference sequence). There are 14 residues in the CDR3. V lost 5 bases, J lost 6 bases, and 5 bases stayed unmatched. In DNA, the CDR3 is TGTGCCAGCAGCGAGCGGGGGGGCCGGGATACGCAGTATTTT. Translation: CASSERGGRDTQYF.

This clone was recorded only once. The V and J genes are TRBV28 and TRBJ1-5, with 7 nucleotides matching TRBD1. Germline-derived CDR1 and CDR2 are MDHEN and SYDVKM. V was clipped by 7 bases and J by 4 bases; unmatched bases: 10. This CDR3 spans 15 amino acids. This CDR3 is CASKGTAYGNQPQHF. In DNA form, the CDR3 reads TGTGCCAGCAAAGGGACAGCTTATGGGAATCAGCCCCAGCATTTT.

This sequence joins TRBV9 and TRBJ1-4, with TRBD1 identical over 8 bases. Germline CDR1 SGDLS, CDR2 YYNGEE. The CDR3 length is 17 residues. V gave up 1 base and J gave up 8 bases; unmatched junction bases: 13. CDR3 DNA: TGTGCCAGCAGCGTACATAGCAAAACAGGGGGACGGGAAAAACTGTTTTTT. Its protein is CASSVHSKTGGREKLFF.

The chain links TRBV29-1 to TRBJ2-3; D remains unclear. CDR3 length: 13 amino acids. Germline values: CDR1 SQVTM, CDR2 ANQGSEA. V was trimmed by 1 base and J by 2 bases, leaving 7 bases between them. The CDR3 DNA reads TGCAGCGTTGAAGTAGTGTCCACAGATACGCAGTATTTT. It specifies CSVEVVSTDTQYF.

The V and J genes are TRBV2 and TRBJ1-5; D gene ambiguous. The CDR3 is 13 amino acids. V gave up 6 bases and J gave up 3 bases, with 9 bases separating them. Germline V gives CDR1 SNHLY, CDR2 FYNNEI. The chain's CDR3 is CASRAQANQPQHF. CDR3 coding DNA: TGTGCCAGCAGGGCTCAGGCCAATCAGCCCCAGCATTTT.

This clone showed up just once. This chain uses TRBV10-1 with TRBJ2-5; 7 bases map to TRBD2. Trimming at V came to 6 bases and at J to 3 bases, leaving 7 bases not matched to a gene. The germline gives CDR1 WNHNN, CDR2 SYGVQD (reference sequence). The CDR3 covers 14 residues. The CDR3 nucleotides read TGCGCCAGCAGCCCTGGACGGGGGGAAGAGACCCAGTACTTC. Protein sequence: CASSPGRGEETQYF.

The CDR3: CASSQTGVQPQHF. The CDR3 DNA reads TGTGCCAGTAGTCAGACAGGGGTTCAGCCCCAGCATTTT. The gene calls are TRBV19 and TRBJ1-5, with TRBD1 matching over 8 bases. V was pared by 5 bases and J by 6 bases, with 3 bases of the junction left unmatched. CDR3 size: 13 residues. CDR1 is LNHDA and CDR2 is SQIVND in the germline V gene (reference sequence).

This clone was counted between two and nine times. This chain connects TRBV4-3 to TRBJ1-5; a weak D match, TRBD1 (6 bases). Per germline, CDR1 LGHNA and CDR2 YSLEER. This CDR3 contains 15 residues. Trimming took 0 bases from V and 4 from J, leaving 10 bases between them. The chain's CDR3 is CASSQDWTENQPQHF. CDR3 nucleotide sequence: TGCGCCAGCAGCCAAGATTGGACAGAGAATCAGCCCCAGCATTTT.